These T cell receptor beta chains were read from a single sample in a study of CD8 T cells in ankylosing spondylitis. TCRdb ran MiXCR on the 5' RACE reads and lists one entry per CDR3 protein. The sample contains fewer than 200,000 distinct CDR3 sequences, around a sixth of which appear only once. Sequences were obtained from blood, either unsorted or a sorted T cell fraction (not recorded which). These receptors originate from a male donor under 30 with ankylosing spondylitis or in good health (not recorded which). CDR3s include the opening cysteine and the closing phenylalanine or tryptophan. D genes are given only for firm matches. Where a row states a size, it is once, few, many or the class of an expanded clone; other rows omit it.

size: NA
J: TRBJ2-7
D: NA
V: TRBV29-1
DNA: TGCAGCGTTTCGATCACGGTGGCCTGGGAGCAGTACTTC
CDR3: CSVSITVAWEQYF

size: many
J: TRBJ2-4
D: TRBD2
V: TRBV7-9
DNA: TGTGCCAGCAGCCCCTACCTGGCGCCGGGACTAGCGGGAGAAGTCAAAAACATTCAGTACTTC
CDR3: CASSPYLAPGLAGEVKNIQYF

size: NA
J: TRBJ1-5
D: NA
V: TRBV29-1
DNA: TGCAGCGTTCGGGTTGCCCTCAATCAGCCCCAGCATTTT
CDR3: CSVRVALNQPQHF

size: many
J: TRBJ2-1
D: TRBD1
V: TRBV5-1
DNA: TGCGCCAGCAGCCAAAGAACAGGGGGCTACAATGAGCAGTTCTTC
CDR3: CASSQRTGGYNEQFF

size: many
J: TRBJ2-2
D: NA
V: TRBV9
DNA: TGTGCCAGCAGCGTAGCTACGACGGCCACCGGGGAGCTGTTTTTT
CDR3: CASSVATTATGELFF

size: many
J: TRBJ1-5
D: NA
V: TRBV12-3/TRBV12-4
DNA: TGTGCCAGCAGTTTAGATGTTCTGGGCAATCAGCCCCAGCATTTT
CDR3: CASSLDVLGNQPQHF

size: NA
J: TRBJ2-1
D: NA
V: TRBV29-1
DNA: TGCAGCGGGGGGACGGGTTCCCGCTACAATGAGCAGTTCTTC
CDR3: CSGGTGSRYNEQFF

size: many
J: TRBJ2-2
D: NA
V: TRBV11-2
DNA: TGTGCCAGCAGGGAGGGGGAAGGGCTGTTTTTT
CDR3: CASREGEGLFF

size: many
J: TRBJ2-1
D: NA
V: TRBV5-1
DNA: TGCGCCAGCAGCTTGGTGAGACAGGGTGTGGGACTAGTCTACAATGAGCAGTTCTTC
CDR3: CASSLVRQGVGLVYNEQFF

size: NA
J: TRBJ2-2
D: NA
V: TRBV7-8
DNA: TGTGCCAGCAGCTCCCCCGCGCGGGGTGCCGATACCGGGGAGCTGTTTTTT
CDR3: CASSSPARGADTGELFF

size: NA
J: TRBJ2-7
D: NA
V: TRBV5-8
DNA: TGTGCCAGCTCATCCGGGACCACCCCCTACGAGCAGTACTTC
CDR3: CASSSGTTPYEQYF

size: NA
J: TRBJ2-1
D: TRBD2
V: TRBV6-5
DNA: TGTGCCAGCAGCCAGGCTAGCGGGAGGAATGAGCAGTTCTTC
CDR3: CASSQASGRNEQFF

size: many
J: TRBJ1-2
D: NA
V: TRBV12-3/TRBV12-4
DNA: TGTGCCAGCAGTTTTTCAGGTCGGGAGGGCGGCTACACCTTC
CDR3: CASSFSGREGGYTF

size: many
J: TRBJ2-1
D: TRBD2
V: TRBV12-3/TRBV12-4
DNA: TGTGCCAGCAGGTATGCGGGAGGGCCGGCGCAGTTCTTC
CDR3: CASRYAGGPAQFF

size: many
J: TRBJ1-6
D: NA
V: TRBV5-6
DNA: TGTGCCAGCAGCTTGGACAACCCGGAGAACTCACCCCTCCACTTT
CDR3: CASSLDNPENSPLHF

size: once
J: TRBJ1-4
D: NA
V: TRBV27
DNA: TGTGCCAGCAGTTTAGGGAGATTGGGGGCTAATGAAAAACTGTTTTTT
CDR3: CASSLGRLGANEKLFF

size: once
J: TRBJ2-2
D: NA
V: TRBV5-1
DNA: TGCGCCAGCAGCTTGGCCTCTGCGATCACCGGGGAGCTGTTTTTT
CDR3: CASSLASAITGELFF

size: many
J: TRBJ2-7
D: TRBD1
V: TRBV29-1
DNA: TGCAGCTCCGCCGGGACAGGGGGCTACGAGCAGTACTTC
CDR3: CSSAGTGGYEQYF

size: many
J: TRBJ2-1
D: TRBD1
V: TRBV20-1
DNA: TGCAGTGCTGCCACCGGGACAGGGGTATACAATGAGCAGTTCTTC
CDR3: CSAATGTGVYNEQFF

size: many
J: TRBJ1-1
D: NA
V: TRBV5-1
DNA: TGCGCCAGCAGCTTCGGGGGAGGGGGTACTGAAGCTTTCTTT
CDR3: CASSFGGGGTEAFF

size: many
J: TRBJ2-1
D: TRBD1
V: TRBV10-3
DNA: TGTGCCATCAGTGATTTTATTCCGGACAGGGAGGCCCGAGCGGGCGATGAGCAGTTCTTC
CDR3: CAISDFIPDREARAGDEQFF

size: few
J: TRBJ1-1
D: TRBD1
V: TRBV7-8
DNA: TGTGCCAGCACTAACCAGGGGGTGGGGGTGGACACTGAAGCTTTCTTT
CDR3: CASTNQGVGVDTEAFF

size: many
J: TRBJ2-1
D: TRBD2
V: TRBV27
DNA: TGTGCCAGCAGCTTCGGACTAGCGGGTTCGACCAATGAGCAGTTCTTC
CDR3: CASSFGLAGSTNEQFF

size: many
J: TRBJ2-7
D: TRBD1
V: TRBV4-3
DNA: TGCGCCAGCAGCCAAGGGTCCCCCTACGGGACAGGTTCCTACGAGCAGTACTTC
CDR3: CASSQGSPYGTGSYEQYF

size: few
J: TRBJ2-3
D: NA
V: TRBV12-3/TRBV12-4
DNA: TGTGCCAGCAGCCCTTCGACCGGGAATACGCAGTATTTT
CDR3: CASSPSTGNTQYF

size: few
J: TRBJ2-1
D: NA
V: TRBV5-4
DNA: TGTGCCAGCAGCTTGGAGGTTAGCGGATACAATGAGCAGTTCTTC
CDR3: CASSLEVSGYNEQFF

size: many
J: TRBJ2-6
D: NA
V: TRBV6-5
DNA: TGTGCCAGCAGGCAAGGACGGCCCTCTGGGGCCAACGTCCTGACTTTC
CDR3: CASRQGRPSGANVLTF

size: many
J: TRBJ2-1
D: TRBD2
V: TRBV5-1
DNA: TGCGCCAGCAGCGCCCTGACTAGCGGGAGCTTAAATGAGCAGTTCTTC
CDR3: CASSALTSGSLNEQFF

size: few
J: TRBJ2-5
D: NA
V: TRBV20-1
DNA: TGCAGTTCGGGACTCATCGAGGAGACCCAGTACTTC
CDR3: CSSGLIEETQYF

size: many
J: TRBJ2-5
D: TRBD2
V: TRBV28
DNA: TGTGCCAGCACCGACAGCGGGAGAAAGACCCAGTACTTC
CDR3: CASTDSGRKTQYF

size: many
J: TRBJ1-3
D: NA
V: TRBV2
DNA: TGTGCCAGCAGTTACTCCCGGGACATTGGAAACACCATATATTTT
CDR3: CASSYSRDIGNTIYF

size: many
J: TRBJ2-3
D: TRBD2
V: TRBV2
DNA: TGTGCCAGCAGTGAAGCGTGGGGAGGGAGCCTAGATACGCAGTATTTT
CDR3: CASSEAWGGSLDTQYF

size: few
J: TRBJ2-5
D: NA
V: TRBV4-3
DNA: TGCGCCAGCAGCCAAGATCCGGAGGGGCGGGGGCTCCAAGAGACCCAGTACTTC
CDR3: CASSQDPEGRGLQETQYF

size: many
J: TRBJ2-7
D: TRBD2
V: TRBV15
DNA: TGTGCCACCAGCCGGACTAGCGGGGGCTACGAGCAGTACTTC
CDR3: CATSRTSGGYEQYF

size: many
J: TRBJ2-5
D: NA
V: TRBV20-1
DNA: TGCAGTGCTAGAGATTTTAGCGGACAGACCCAGTACTTC
CDR3: CSARDFSGQTQYF

size: many
J: TRBJ1-5
D: NA
V: TRBV2
DNA: TGTGCCAGCGGGGGATCTCAGCCCCAGCATTTT
CDR3: CASGGSQPQHF

size: many
J: TRBJ2-1
D: NA
V: TRBV12-3/TRBV12-4
DNA: TGTGCCAGCAGATTACCGGGAATCGAGCAGTTCTTC
CDR3: CASRLPGIEQFF